The TCR beta chain described here comes from a study of blood T cells in healthy people across ages. Through a sample-barcoded 5' primer and a J-beta primer mix, a second PCR was run for 7 to 11 cycles. Each cDNA molecule, via a template-switch adaptor with 12 random nucleotides, was tagged. MiXCR, applied by TCRdb to the 5' RACE reads, yields one record per CDR3 protein. The sample lists 1 million or so distinct CDR3 sequences; 20% to 25% were seen once. With 5 bases removed from V and 1 base from J, the gap between germline ends came to 5 bases. Germline CDR1 reads DFQATT; CDR2 reads SNEGSKA (reference sequence). The length of the CDR3 is 11 residues. The table lists this clonotype with a few counts. Its antigen is not known. Study findings and constraints: Donor CMV status was unknown, possibly confounding expanded clonotype changes. When set beside aged donors, long-lived donors presented more naive CD4+ cells and higher diversity.

A further study also used this sample, focusing on T cells of mothers and their children.

The TCR originated in a girl between 2 and 10 years old in good health. The V and J genes are TRBV20-1 and TRBJ1-1; no clear D gene. Sequencing was carried out using blood. The DNA of the CDR3 is TGCAGTGCTGGGTGGAACACTGAAGCTTTCTTT. It yields the protein CSAGWNTEAFF.